The 21 T cell receptor beta chains below all came from one sample that was sequenced in a study of blood T cells in healthy people across ages. It was with a sample-barcoded 5' primer and a J-beta primer mix that a second PCR of about 6 to 11 cycles was run. MiXCR, applied by TCRdb to the 5' RACE reads, yields one record per CDR3 protein. The sample includes over 1,500,000 distinct CDR3 sequences, about 50% seen only once; the top ten take approximately 2%. Sample: blood. The receptors were gathered from a woman aged 35 to 49 in good health.

This clonotype was recorded once. This sequence joins TRBV9 and TRBJ1-3; D is unresolved. V lost 1 base and J lost 0, with 8 bases in between. The germline V gene has CDR1 SGDLS and CDR2 YYNGEE. The CDR3 totals 15 residues. The CDR3 DNA reads as TGTGCCAGCAGCGTATCAAGGGTCTCTGGAAACACCATATATTTT. This gives the protein CASSVSRVSGNTIYF.

CDR3 sequence (DNA): TGTGCCAGAAAAGCGGGGGCCACAGATACGCAGTATTTT. This gives the protein CARKAGATDTQYF. The chain employs TRBV2 and TRBJ2-3; 8 nucleotides agree with TRBD2. Germline CDR1 and CDR2: SNHLY and FYNNEI. This CDR3 region has 13 residues. The J segment lost 2 bases and the V segment lost 9 bases, leaving 4 bases of the junction unmatched.

This rearrangement joins TRBV3-1 to TRBJ2-1; D gene uncertain. V shed 1 base and J shed 7 bases, with 14 bases lying between them. The length of the CDR3 is 15 residues. The V gene's germline CDR1 is LGHDT and CDR2 YNNKEL (reference sequence). The CDR3 sequence is CASSQGAQRGNEQFF. The CDR3 bases are TGTGCCAGCAGCCAAGGGGCCCAGCGTGGGAATGAGCAGTTCTTC.

The chain couples TRBV6-2 or TRBV6-3 to TRBJ2-7; D possibly matches TRBD1 or TRBD2 (5 bases each). Between the trimmed V and J ends, which lost 5 bases and 6 bases, there was a span of 14 bases. The CDR3 runs 13 residues. Germline lookup yields CDR1 MNHEY and CDR2 SVGEGT. The CDR3 protein is CASSTRAGSEQYF. The CDR3 DNA follows: TGTGCCAGCAGTACCAGGGCAGGGAGCGAGCAGTACTTC.

The rearrangement joins TRBV7-2 to TRBJ2-1; 9 bases map to TRBD1. CDR1 is SGHTA and CDR2 is FQGNSA in the germline V gene. The CDR3 is 15 residues long. Trimming took 6 bases from V and 4 from J; bases not matched to a gene: 7. The CDR3 here is CASRSGGQGYNEQFF. CDR3 DNA sequence: TGTGCCAGCAGATCAGGGGGACAGGGTTACAATGAGCAGTTCTTC.

The CDR3 coding sequence is TGCGCCAGCAGCTTGGCTGTGGGGGCCGGAGAGACCCAGTACTTC. It yields the protein CASSLAVGAGETQYF. The rearrangement joins TRBV5-1 to TRBJ2-5, with D possibly being TRBD1 (6 bases). Germline V gene lookup returns CDR1 SGHRS and CDR2 YFSETQ. V was clipped by 0 bases and J by 4 bases, with 13 bases between them. The CDR3 totals 15 residues.

The V call is TRBV4-2, the J call TRBJ1-5; weak D call: TRBD1 (5 bases). The CDR3 consists of 15 residues. V was cut by 3 bases and J by 5 bases, with 14 bases left in between. Germline V gene lookup returns CDR1 LGHNA and CDR2 YNFKEQ. CDR3 sequence: CASSHRDEGDQPQHF. DNA for the CDR3: TGTGCCAGCAGCCACCGGGACGAAGGCGATCAGCCCCAGCATTTT.

The rearrangement joins TRBV12-3 or TRBV12-4 to TRBJ2-5; D call uncertain. Trimming left V 6 bases short and J 2 bases short, with 13 bases between. The CDR3 covers 14 residues. CDR3 region: CASSPRRRQETQYF. The DNA for the CDR3 is TGTGCCAGCAGCCCTAGACGGCGGCAAGAGACCCAGTACTTC.

The rearrangement joins TRBV7-3 to TRBJ2-4; the D call may be TRBD1 or TRBD2 (6 bases each). The germline CDR1 and CDR2 sequences are SGHTA and FQGTGA. The CDR3 contains 15 residues. Trimming cost V 0 bases and J 2 bases, with 8 bases left between them. This CDR3 is CASSLTGGTKNIQYF. The DNA of the CDR3 is TGTGCCAGCAGCTTAACAGGGGGGACCAAAAACATTCAGTACTTC. Looking up the rest from reference TRBV7-3 and TRBJ2-4 gives the full variable domain: GAGVSQTPSNKVTEKGKYVELRCDPISGHTALYWYRQSLGQGPEFLIYFQGTGAADDSGLPNDRFFAVRPEGSVSTLKIQRTERGDSAVYLCASSLTGGTKNIQYFGAGTRLSVL.

This chain uses TRBV10-2 with TRBJ1-6; D is uncertain. V lost 4 bases to trimming and J lost 11 bases, with 12 bases between them. Germline V gene lookup returns CDR1 WSHSY and CDR2 SAAADI. The length of the CDR3 is 13 residues. Written as DNA, the CDR3 is TGCGCCAGCAGTGTAGGGATAAGAGCACCCCTCCACTTT. Translating it yields CASSVGIRAPLHF.

The V gene is TRBV7-2, the J gene TRBJ2-7; TRBD1 matches 7 bases. V shed 5 bases, J shed 1 base, and the junction held 8 bases outside the gene matches. CDR3 length: 15 amino acids. CDR1 and CDR2 (germline): SGHTA, FQGNSA. CDR3 region: CASSPKGQVSYEQYF. For the CDR3, the DNA is TGTGCCAGCAGCCCTAAAGGACAGGTTTCCTACGAGCAGTACTTC.

This clonotype has a handful of counts. The CDR3, as DNA: TGTGCCAGCAGCCCCGCGGGACAGGGGTCCTCCTACGAGCAGTACTTC. It codes for CASSPAGQGSSYEQYF. The genes are TRBV6-2 or TRBV6-3 and TRBJ2-7; TRBD1 aligns across 10 bases. The CDR3 covers 16 residues. The V gene end was trimmed by 6 bases and the J gene end by 0 bases; junction bases not matched to a gene: 8. The germline CDR1 and CDR2 sequences are MNHEY and SVGEGT.

This sequence joins TRBV10-3 and TRBJ2-3; unclear D gene. CDR3 length: 12 residues. The V and J ends lost 5 bases and 5 bases respectively, with 8 bases between them. The germline gives CDR1 ENHRY, CDR2 SYGVKD. The DNA of the CDR3 is TGTGCCATCAGTCCGGACGGAGATACGCAGTATTTT. Translation gives CAISPDGDTQYF.

This rearrangement joins TRBV29-1 to TRBJ2-7; 7 nucleotides align to TRBD1. V trimming: 8 bases; J trimming: 5 bases; junction bases outside the gene matches: 9. The CDR3 has 12 amino acids. CDR1 is SQVTM and CDR2 is ANQGSEA in the germline V gene. In DNA, the CDR3 is TGCAGCTTGGAGGACAGGACGGACGAGCAGTACTTC. This translates into CSLEDRTDEQYF.

The chain is built from TRBV18 and TRBJ1-4; 9 bases line up with TRBD1. J gave up 6 bases and V 4 bases, and 9 bases lay outside the gene matches. Germline CDR1 is KGHSH and CDR2 is LQKENI. The CDR3 extends over 16 amino acids. This chain's CDR3 is CASSLTTGGSDEKLFF. In DNA, the CDR3 is TGTGCCAGCTCACTAACGACAGGGGGATCGGATGAAAAACTGTTTTTT.

This clonotype was seen a handful of times. The chain employs TRBV5-1 and TRBJ2-1; D is uncertain. The length of the CDR3 is 15 residues. Per germline, CDR1 SGHRS and CDR2 YFSETQ. V shed 0 bases and J shed 2 bases, with 9 bases lying between them. The CDR3 region is CASSLDATTYNEQFF. In DNA, the CDR3 is TGCGCCAGCAGCTTGGACGCGACAACCTACAATGAGCAGTTCTTC.

This sequence joins TRBV29-1 and TRBJ1-2; tentatively, D is TRBD1 (6 bases). Germline-derived CDR1 and CDR2 are SQVTM and ANQGSEA. V dropped 2 bases and J dropped 8 bases, with 15 bases sitting between them. The CDR3 is 13 residues long. This CDR3 is CSVEPGAGRGYTF. Here the CDR3 DNA reads TGCAGCGTTGAACCAGGGGCCGGCCGGGGCTACACCTTC.

Details on this clonotype: One end of the junction does not line up with germline, which may come from a read error. V usage is TRBV4-1 and J usage is TRBJ1-2; D not resolved. Looked up from germline, CDR1 is MGHRA and CDR2 is YSYEKL. The length of the CDR3 is 13 residues. CDR3 in DNA: TGCGCCAGCAGCCAAGGGTTACAAATTGGCTGCACCTTC. It translates to CASSQGLQIGCTF.

V is TRBV6-2 or TRBV6-3 and J is TRBJ2-4, with a tentative D call TRBD2 (6 bases). The CDR3 contains 17 residues. Looked up from germline, CDR1 is MNHEY and CDR2 is SVGEGT. Trimming shortened V by 3 bases and J by 3 bases, and 18 bases separated the two germline ends. For the CDR3, the DNA is TGTGCCAGCAGTTATCCAAACTCCCTGGGAGGCAAAAACATTCAGTACTTC. Amino acid sequence: CASSYPNSLGGKNIQYF.

V and J are TRBV12-3 or TRBV12-4 and TRBJ2-7; D could derive from TRBD1 or TRBD2 (6 bases each). There are 15 residues in the CDR3. The germline V and J ends were trimmed by 2 bases and 2 bases, with 13 bases remaining between them. The CDR3 reads CASSLKGGLPYEQYF. The CDR3 DNA follows: TGTGCCAGCAGTTTAAAGGGGGGACTCCCCTACGAGCAGTACTTC.

This rearrangement joins TRBV24-1 to TRBJ2-3, with D perhaps being TRBD1 or TRBD2 (5 bases each). CDR1 is KGHDR and CDR2 is SFDVKD in the germline V gene. V shed 9 bases and J shed 3 bases, with 12 bases lying between them. This CDR3 has 13 amino acids. Written as DNA, the CDR3 is TGTGCCACCGGGGCGGACTTAACAGATACGCAGTATTTT. Amino acid sequence: CATGADLTDTQYF.